One and the same sample provided the 10 T cell receptor beta chains below, sequenced in a study of identical twins. TCRdb redid the calling of the 5' RACE reads with MiXCR, one entry per CDR3 protein. Counted here are some 460,000 distinct CDR3 sequences, 13% to 15% occurring once; the ten biggest clones make up 0.4% to 0.55%. The sample was also linked to a second study, of yellow fever vaccine responses in identical twins.

Sequencing used CD4+ T cells sorted from blood. The receptors stem from a woman aged 18-29 years in good health.

The chain couples TRBV7-2 to TRBJ2-7, with D possibly being TRBD2 (5 bases). With 4 bases removed from V and 1 base from J, the gap between germline ends came to 11 bases. The CDR3 length is 14 residues. From germline, CDR1 is SGHTA and CDR2 FQGNSA. CDR3 sequence: CASSSSRASYEQYF. CDR3 bases: TGTGCCAGCAGCTCCTCGCGGGCTTCCTACGAGCAGTACTTC.

This chain connects TRBV28 to TRBJ2-3, with TRBD1 matching over 8 bases. CDR1 is MDHEN and CDR2 is SYDVKM in the germline V gene. The V gene end was trimmed by 5 bases and the J gene end by 4 bases; junction bases not matched to a gene: 8. The CDR3 runs 15 residues. CDR3: CASSHQGAGADTQYF. DNA for the CDR3: TGTGCCAGCAGTCACCAGGGGGCTGGGGCAGATACGCAGTATTTT.

This chain uses TRBV20-1 with TRBJ2-5, with TRBD1 identical over 9 bases. Per germline, CDR1 DFQATT and CDR2 SNEGSKA (reference sequence). V gave up 5 bases and J gave up 5 bases; unmatched junction bases: 9. The length of the CDR3 is 14 residues. The CDR3 sequence is CSARTGAIRETQYF. The CDR3 nucleotides are TGCAGTGCTCGGACAGGGGCGATTAGGGAGACCCAGTACTTC.

This sequence joins TRBV13 and TRBJ2-7; maybe TRBD2 (5 bases). This CDR3 is 16 amino acids long. V was trimmed by 2 bases and J by 6 bases, leaving 20 bases between them. Per germline, CDR1 PRHDT and CDR2 FYEKMQ (reference sequence). The CDR3 DNA is TGTGCCAGCAGCTTATCGCGGGCCGTGTTACCATGCGAGCAGTACTTC. Translated, it gives CASSLSRAVLPCEQYF.

As DNA, the CDR3 is TGTGCCAGCACCTTTCGTCCCTCATCTGGGGCCAACGTCCTGACTTTC. This codes for CASTFRPSSGANVLTF. The rearrangement joins TRBV12-3 or TRBV12-4 to TRBJ2-6; D remains unclear. Trimming left V 7 bases short and J 1 base short, with 14 bases between. The CDR3 extends over 16 amino acids.

The gene calls are TRBV2 and TRBJ1-6; no reliable D call. Looked up from germline, CDR1 is SNHLY and CDR2 is FYNNEI. V was trimmed by 1 base and J by 12 bases, leaving 7 bases between them. The CDR3 extends over 12 amino acids. This chain's CDR3 is CASSEGLQPLHF. The CDR3 DNA reads as TGTGCCAGCAGTGAAGGTCTGCAACCCCTCCACTTT. Full variable domain (remainder filled in from reference TRBV2 and TRBJ1-6): EPEVTQTPSHQVTQMGQEVILRCVPISNHLYFYWYRQILGQKVEFLVSFYNNEISEKSEIFDDQFSVERPDGSNFTLKIRSTKLEDSAMYFCASSEGLQPLHFGNGTRLTVT.

A single count supports this clonotype. The V and J genes are TRBV6-1 and TRBJ2-3, with D perhaps matching TRBD2 (6 bases). The CDR3 has 18 amino acids. CDR1 is MNHNS, CDR2 SASEGT, per germline. The germline V and J ends were trimmed by 4 bases and 0 bases, with 20 bases remaining between them. The CDR3 DNA reads TGTGCCAGCAGTGTTGTCGGGGGTCGGAGCCGTAGCACAGATACGCAGTATTTT. Protein product: CASSVVGGRSRSTDTQYF.

This clonotype was detected a few times. The chain joins TRBV7-2 to TRBJ2-7, with 15 bases identical to TRBD2. The CDR3 is made up of 15 amino acids. CDR1 SGHTA and CDR2 FQGNSA come from the germline V gene. V gave up 5 bases and J gave up 6 bases; unmatched junction bases: 5. CDR3 DNA: TGTGCCAGCAGCGGACTAGCGGGGGGGCCGTTCGAGCAGTACTTC. This gives the protein CASSGLAGGPFEQYF.

The V call is TRBV15, the J call TRBJ2-7, with 9 bases aligning to TRBD2. V dropped 5 bases and J dropped 7; count of bases not matched to a gene: 15. CDR1 and CDR2 (germline): LNHNV, YYDKDF (reference sequence). The CDR3 is 16 residues long. CDR3 amino acids: CATSGARVAGGGEQYF. The CDR3 DNA is TGTGCCACCAGCGGGGCGCGGGTCGCGGGAGGGGGAGAGCAGTACTTC.

This clonotype was seen a handful of times. This sequence joins TRBV10-3 and TRBJ2-5, with TRBD1 matching 7 bases. The V and J ends lost 10 bases and 5 bases, in that order; junction bases with no gene match: 7. Germline V CDR1 and CDR2: ENHRY, SYGVKD. CDR3 length: 12 residues. The chain's CDR3 is CATAGGPETQYF. CDR3 DNA: TGTGCCACCGCAGGGGGACCGGAGACCCAGTACTTC.